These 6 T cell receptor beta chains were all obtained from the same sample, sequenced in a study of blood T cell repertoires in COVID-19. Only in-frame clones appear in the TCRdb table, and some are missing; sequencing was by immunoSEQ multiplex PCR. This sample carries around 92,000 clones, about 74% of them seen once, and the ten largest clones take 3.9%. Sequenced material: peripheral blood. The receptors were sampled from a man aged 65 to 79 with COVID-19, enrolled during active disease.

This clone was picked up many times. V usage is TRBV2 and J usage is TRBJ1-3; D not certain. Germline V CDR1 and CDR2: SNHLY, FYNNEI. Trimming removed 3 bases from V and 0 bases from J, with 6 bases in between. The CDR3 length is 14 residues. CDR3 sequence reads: CASSEPRSGNTIYF. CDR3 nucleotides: TGTGCCAGCAGTGAGCCGCGCTCTGGAAACACCATATATTTT.

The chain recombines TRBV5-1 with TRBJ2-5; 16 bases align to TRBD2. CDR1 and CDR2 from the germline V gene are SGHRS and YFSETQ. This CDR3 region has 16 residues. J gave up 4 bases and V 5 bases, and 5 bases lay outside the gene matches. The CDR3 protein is CASRPGTSGRVETQYF. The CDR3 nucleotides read TGCGCCAGCAGGCCTGGGACTAGCGGGAGGGTAGAGACCCAGTACTTC. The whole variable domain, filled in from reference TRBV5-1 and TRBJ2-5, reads KAGVTQTPRYLIKTRGQQVTLSCSPISGHRSVSWYQQTPGQGLQFLFEYFSETQRNKGNFPGRFSGRQFSNSRSEMNVSTLELGDSALYLCASRPGTSGRVETQYFGPGTRLLVL.

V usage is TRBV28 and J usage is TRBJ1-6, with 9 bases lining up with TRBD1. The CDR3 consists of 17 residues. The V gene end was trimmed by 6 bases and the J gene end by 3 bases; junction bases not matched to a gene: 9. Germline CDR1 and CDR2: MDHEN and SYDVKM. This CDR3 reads CASSPEQGASYNSPLHF. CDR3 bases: TGTGCCAGCAGCCCCGAACAGGGGGCGAGCTATAATTCACCCCTCCACTTT.

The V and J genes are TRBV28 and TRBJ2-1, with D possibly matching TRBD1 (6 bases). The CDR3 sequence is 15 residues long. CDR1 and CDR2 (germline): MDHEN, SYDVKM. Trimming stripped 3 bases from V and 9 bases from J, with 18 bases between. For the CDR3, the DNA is TGTGCCAGCAGTTTGATGGGAACAGGGCCGGGTGAGCAGTTCTTC. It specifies CASSLMGTGPGEQFF.

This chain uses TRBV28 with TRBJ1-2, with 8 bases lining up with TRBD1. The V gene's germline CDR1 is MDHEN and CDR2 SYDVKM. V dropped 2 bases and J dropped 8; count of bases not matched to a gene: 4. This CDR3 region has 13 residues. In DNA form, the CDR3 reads TGTGCCAGCAGTTTACGAACAGGGGGAGGCTACACCTTC. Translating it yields CASSLRTGGGYTF.

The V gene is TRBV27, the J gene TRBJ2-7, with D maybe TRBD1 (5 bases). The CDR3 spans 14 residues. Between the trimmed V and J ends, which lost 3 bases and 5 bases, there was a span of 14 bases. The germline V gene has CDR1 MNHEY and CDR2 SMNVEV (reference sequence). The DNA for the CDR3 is TGTGCCAGCAGTTTCAGGGTTTTTTCCGACGAGCAGTACTTC. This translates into CASSFRVFSDEQYF.